This T cell receptor (beta chain) comes out of a study of OX40 agonist ivuxolimab in advanced cancers. Study details: Age averaged around 60 years (range 23 to 79), and around 87% were male. Overall study results and limits: Among some nonresponders, normalized T-cell clonal expansion was also low.

Sequencing used immunoSEQ multiplex PCR; TCRdb keeps in-frame clones, though not all of them. The top ten clones hold less than 50% of a sample with approximately 25,000 clones, about 85% of them seen once. The trim removed 6 bases at V and 6 bases at J, leaving 15 bases unmatched. Germline CDR1 reads LNHDA; CDR2 reads SQIVND (reference sequence). There are 17 residues in the CDR3. This clone occurred a few times. Its target is not known. Patients with a history of autoimmune disease or on systemic immunosuppression were excluded. The material was CD4+ or CD8+ T cells sorted from blood, obtained in a trial of the OX40 agonist ivuxolimab. The gene calls are TRBV19 and TRBJ1-4; 8 bases are a match to TRBD1. The sequence derives from an adult with an advanced solid tumor such as melanoma, head and neck, liver or kidney cancer. In DNA, the CDR3 is TGTGCCAGTAGCCCCATATTCGACAGGGGAAGTGATGAAAAACTGTTTTTT. Amino acids: CASSPIFDRGSDEKLFF.